These 21 T cell receptor beta chains came from one sample sequenced in a study of blood T cell repertoires in COVID-19. Generated by immunoSEQ multiplex PCR, the TCRdb table keeps only in-frame clones and is missing some. The table has roughly 57,000 clones, approximately 90% seen once. Material: peripheral blood. All receptors derive from a human donor in a cohort sampled during active COVID-19.

The table lists this clone with a count of one. This rearrangement joins TRBV5-4 to TRBJ2-4, with D possibly TRBD1 on 6 matching bases. Germline CDR1 reads SGHNT; CDR2 reads YYREEE (reference sequence). The CDR3 sequence is 14 residues long. The V end lost 4 bases, the J end lost 8 bases, and 16 bases lay between the germline ends. The CDR3 protein is CASSLQGSIDIQYF. The CDR3 DNA sequence: TGTGCCAGCAGCCTACAGGGTTCGATAGACATTCAGTACTTC.

This clone appeared once. This chain connects TRBV6-6 to TRBJ2-2; D remains unclear. From germline, CDR1 is MNHNY and CDR2 SVGAGI (reference sequence). V was trimmed by 10 bases and J by 1 base, leaving 10 bases between them. CDR3 length equals 13 residues. The chain's CDR3 is CATKTGNTGELFF. The CDR3 DNA reads as TGTGCCACCAAGACGGGGAACACCGGGGAGCTGTTTTTT.

The rearrangement links TRBV4-1 to TRBJ2-2; D is possibly TRBD2 (6 bases). The CDR3 runs 15 residues. The germline V gene has CDR1 MGHRA and CDR2 YSYEKL. V gave up 1 base and J gave up 2 bases, with 8 bases separating them. Written as DNA, the CDR3 is TGCGCCAGCAGCCAAGGGGACTCCAACACCGGGGAGCTGTTTTTT. It translates to CASSQGDSNTGELFF.

This rearrangement joins TRBV5-1 to TRBJ1-1; no clear D gene. Trimming stripped 2 bases from V and 4 bases from J, with 9 bases between. In germline, CDR1 is SGHRS, CDR2 YFSETQ. The CDR3 runs 13 residues. The DNA of the CDR3 is TGCGCCAGCAGCTTTATGGGCAGCACTGAAGCTTTCTTT. Translating gives CASSFMGSTEAFF.

This clone has only one observation. The chain employs TRBV24-1 and TRBJ2-1, with D possibly matching TRBD2 (6 bases). CDR3 size: 14 residues. Trimming took 5 bases from V and 7 from J, leaving 14 bases between them. CDR1 KGHDR and CDR2 SFDVKD come from the germline V gene. For the CDR3, the DNA is TGTGCCACCAGTGTCACTAGGGAGGTGAATGAGCAGTTCTTC. Translated, it gives CATSVTREVNEQFF.

The chain is built from TRBV9 and TRBJ1-1; the match to TRBD1 covers 7 bases. The ends lost 3 bases at V and 6 bases at J; junction bases unmatched: 5. Germline-derived CDR1 and CDR2 are SGDLS and YYNGEE. CDR3 length: 13 residues. Here the CDR3 DNA reads TGTGCCAGCAGCGGGGGGACAGTACCTGAAGCTTTCTTT. Encoded protein: CASSGGTVPEAFF.

The CDR3 region has the DNA TGTGCCAGCAGTGAACGGACAGGGGAGAGCTCCTATAATTCACCCCTCCACTTT. It translates to CASSERTGESSYNSPLHF. The chain combines TRBV6-1 with TRBJ1-6; 9 bases line up with TRBD1. Looked up from germline, CDR1 is MNHNS and CDR2 is SASEGT. The CDR3 is 18 residues long. After removal of 2 bases from V and 0 bases from J, the junction contained 5 bases not matched to a gene.

The chain recombines TRBV5-1 with TRBJ2-2; D is possibly TRBD1 (6 bases). CDR1 and CDR2 from the germline V gene are SGHRS and YFSETQ. The ends were cut back, 4 bases at V and 1 base at J, with 8 bases in the middle. This CDR3 region has 14 residues. The CDR3 DNA is TGCGCCAGCAGCCGGACAGTGAACACCGGGGAGCTGTTTTTT. It yields the protein CASSRTVNTGELFF.

The chain couples TRBV11-3 to TRBJ1-1; possible D gene TRBD1, 6 bases. The V gene lost 5 bases and the J gene lost 3 bases, with 16 bases spanning the gap. Germline V gene sequence: CDR1 SGHNT, CDR2 YENEEA. CDR3 length: 15 amino acids. This chain's CDR3 is CASSKGEGEDTEAFF. The CDR3 nucleotides read TGTGCCAGCAGCAAGGGCGAGGGGGAAGACACTGAAGCTTTCTTT. Full variable domain (remainder filled in from reference TRBV11-3 and TRBJ1-1): EAGVVQSPRYKIIEKKQPVAFWCNPISGHNTLYWYLQNLGQGPELLIRYENEEAVDDSQLPKDRFSAERLKGVDSTLKIQPAELGDSAVYLCASSKGEGEDTEAFFGQGTRLTVV.

The J gene is TRBJ2-1, the V gene TRBV2, with 8 bases matching TRBD2. Germline loops: CDR1 SNHLY, CDR2 FYNNEI. CDR3 length: 14 residues. J gave up 4 bases and V 9 bases, and 8 bases lay outside the gene matches. The CDR3 bases are TGTGCCAGTGAGGCGGGAGGCTTTTACAATGAGCAGTTCTTC. Amino acid sequence: CASEAGGFYNEQFF.

This clone was counted only a few times. The chain is built from TRBV3-1 (or the pseudogene TRBV3-2) and TRBJ1-1; no firm D call. The CDR3 is 14 residues long. Germline CDR1 is LGHDT and CDR2 is YNNKEL (reference sequence). V was cut by 5 bases and J by 1 base, with 11 bases left in between. CDR3 sequence (DNA): TGTGCCAGCAGCGCAAGCTACGGGAACACTGAAGCTTTCTTT. Amino acids: CASSASYGNTEAFF.

The V gene is TRBV4-2, the J gene TRBJ2-1; TRBD2 agrees at 7 bases. Germline V gene data show CDR1 as LGHNA and CDR2 as YNFKEQ. This CDR3 comprises 14 residues. Trimming at V came to 7 bases and at J to 7 bases, leaving 10 bases not matched to a gene. The CDR3 here is CASNAAGEYNEQFF. The CDR3 region has the DNA TGTGCCAGCAATGCCGCGGGAGAATATAATGAGCAGTTCTTC.

This clone is a singleton in its sample. The chain links TRBV27 to TRBJ1-2; D uncertain. The germline V gene has CDR1 MNHEY and CDR2 SMNVEV (reference sequence). V lost 6 bases and J lost 3, with 14 bases in between. This CDR3 spans 14 amino acids. CDR3 nucleotide sequence: TGTGCCAGCAGCCTCCGGGGTAATGACTATGGCTACACCTTC. Its protein is CASSLRGNDYGYTF.

The rearrangement joins TRBV19 to TRBJ1-5, with D hard to call. The V and J ends lost 1 base and 7 bases respectively, with 14 bases between them. Germline V gene sequence: CDR1 LNHDA, CDR2 SQIVND (reference sequence). CDR3 length: 15 residues. The CDR3 DNA reads as TGTGCCAGTAGTATAGGGGAGCAAGAAGGGCAGCCCCAGCATTTT. Its translation is CASSIGEQEGQPQHF.

The CDR3 protein is CASSYVPGQSYEQYF. In DNA form, the CDR3 reads TGTGCCAGCAGTTACGTGCCGGGACAGAGCTACGAGCAGTACTTC. The chain joins TRBV6-5 to TRBJ2-7; TRBD1 matches at 7 bases. The germline CDR1 and CDR2 sequences are MNHEY and SVGAGI. The junction had 7 bases not matched to a gene; V was cut back by 2 bases and J by 3 bases. The CDR3 sequence is 15 residues long.

The count of this clone is one. CDR3 protein: CASRGRGQETQYF. CDR3 in DNA: TGTGCCAGCAGGGGTCGAGGGCAAGAGACCCAGTACTTC. The chain combines TRBV6-5 with TRBJ2-5; a possible D gene is TRBD2 (5 bases). This CDR3 has 13 amino acids. Between the trimmed V and J ends, which lost 6 bases and 2 bases, there was a span of 10 bases. Germline CDR1 reads MNHEY; CDR2 reads SVGAGI.

This rearrangement joins TRBV5-6 to TRBJ2-3; no clear D gene. Per germline, CDR1 SGHDT and CDR2 YYEEEE. Trimming pared 0 bases from V and 0 bases from J, leaving 5 bases between. The CDR3 length is 14 residues. The CDR3 DNA reads as TGTGCCAGCAGCTTGGTTTCTAGCACAGATACGCAGTATTTT. The encoded protein is CASSLVSSTDTQYF. Supplemented by reference TRBV5-6 and TRBJ2-3, the full variable domain reads DAGVTQSPTHLIKTRGQQVTLRCSPKSGHDTVSWYQQALGQGPQFIFQYYEEEERQRGNFPDRFSGHQFPNYSSELNVNALLLGDSALYLCASSLVSSTDTQYFGPGTRLTVL.

The chain carries TRBV27 and TRBJ2-1, with 8 bases that match TRBD2. Germline CDR1 and CDR2: MNHEY and SMNVEV (reference sequence). Trimming took 2 bases from V and 5 from J; bases not matched to a gene: 8. CDR3 length: 16 residues. CDR3 region: CASSLTGGQPHNEQFF. The CDR3 DNA reads as TGTGCCAGCAGTTTAACGGGGGGGCAGCCACACAATGAGCAGTTCTTC.

In this sample, this clone turned up a few times. The chain employs TRBV30 and TRBJ1-3; D unresolved. With 5 bases removed from V and 4 bases from J, the gap between germline ends came to 9 bases. The germline gives CDR1 GTSNPN, CDR2 SVGIG (reference sequence). The CDR3 has 12 amino acids. The DNA of the CDR3 is TGTGCCTGGGTGACTTCAGGAAACACCATATATTTT. This translates into CAWVTSGNTIYF.

This chain connects TRBV11-2 to TRBJ2-1, with D hard to call. The germline gives CDR1 SGHAT, CDR2 FQNNGV. CDR3 length: 14 amino acids. Trimming pared 2 bases from V and 4 bases from J, leaving 9 bases between. CDR3 loop: CASSLLDSYNEQFF. The DNA for the CDR3 is TGTGCCAGCAGCTTACTCGACTCGTACAATGAGCAGTTCTTC.

The V and J genes are TRBV25-1 and TRBJ2-1; the D gene is possibly TRBD1 (5 bases). Germline V gives CDR1 MGHDK, CDR2 SYGVNS. CDR3 size: 16 residues. V shed 4 bases and J shed 6 bases, with 19 bases lying between them. This CDR3 reads CASSALEPPDTNEQFF. CDR3 sequence (DNA): TGTGCCAGCAGTGCCCTTGAGCCTCCGGACACCAATGAGCAGTTCTTC.